This record looks at one T cell receptor beta chain sequence and its context. Some clones are missing from TCRdb's copy, which holds only in-frame ones; the method was immunoSEQ multiplex PCR. The sample lists 30,000 to 35,000 clones, approximately 80% occurring once. The data originate from a study of OX40 agonist ivuxolimab in advanced cancers. Overall study context: At about 82% male, the cohort had a mean age of about 60 years, ranging from roughly 20 to 90. There were three patients with partial responses, one having hepatocellular carcinoma and two cutaneous melanoma. Checkpoint inhibitors had been given previously to approximately 41% of patients.

The V end was cut by 5 bases, the J end by 2 bases, with 9 bases between. The CDR3 is 13 residues long. CDR1 SGHAT and CDR2 FQDESV come from the germline V gene (reference sequence). Specimen: CD4+ or CD8+ T cells sorted from blood, collected in a trial of the OX40 agonist ivuxolimab. This sequence joins TRBV11-1 and TRBJ1-1; D is possibly TRBD1 (5 bases). This sequence was found in an adult with an advanced solid tumor such as melanoma, head and neck, liver or kidney cancer. The chain's CDR3 is CASSLRTNTEAFF. The CDR3 coding sequence is TGTGCCAGCAGCCTGAGGACAAACACTGAAGCTTTCTTT.